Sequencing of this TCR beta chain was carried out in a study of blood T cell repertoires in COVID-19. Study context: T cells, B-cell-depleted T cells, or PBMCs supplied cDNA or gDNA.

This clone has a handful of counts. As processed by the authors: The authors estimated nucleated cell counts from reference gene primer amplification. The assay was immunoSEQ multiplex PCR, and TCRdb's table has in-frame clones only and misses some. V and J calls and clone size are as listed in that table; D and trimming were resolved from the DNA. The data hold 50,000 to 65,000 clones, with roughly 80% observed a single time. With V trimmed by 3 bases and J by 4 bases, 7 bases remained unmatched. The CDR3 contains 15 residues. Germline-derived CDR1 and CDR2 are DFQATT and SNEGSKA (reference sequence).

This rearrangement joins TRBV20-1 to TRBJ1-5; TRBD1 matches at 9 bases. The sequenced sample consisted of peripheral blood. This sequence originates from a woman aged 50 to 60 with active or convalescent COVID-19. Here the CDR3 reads CSASPPGQGNQPQHF. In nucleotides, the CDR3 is TGCAGTGCTAGTCCTCCGGGACAGGGTAATCAGCCCCAGCATTTT.